This T cell receptor (beta chain) comes out of a study of T-cell reconstitution after alpha-beta-depleted transplantation in children. It was with unique molecular identifiers that the TCRbeta library was prepared. TCRdb ran MiXCR on the PCR reads and lists one entry per CDR3 protein. The profile shows roughly 500,000 distinct CDR3 sequences, about 10% of them singletons. Germline V gene data show CDR1 as DFQATT and CDR2 as SNEGSKA (reference sequence). CDR3 length: 10 residues. The V and J ends lost 3 bases and 6 bases respectively, with 5 bases between them. Study observations and caveats: Some patients showed high day-60 TCRbeta diversity, which derived from surviving recipient T cells and thymic progenitors. Several hundred graft clones that had expanded were reportedly the source of alpha-beta T cells about two months after transplant.

Details on this clonotype: Its cognate antigen is unknown.

The V gene is TRBV20-1, the J gene TRBJ1-1; unclear D gene. The origin of this receptor is a child aged 2-15 years with inherited bone marrow failure, due to receive a stem cell transplant. This specimen consisted of PBMCs, obtained before TCRalphabeta/CD19-depleted stem cell transplant. The CDR3 DNA reads TGCAGTGCTAGTGACCCTGAAGCTTTCTTT. Translation: CSASDPEAFF.